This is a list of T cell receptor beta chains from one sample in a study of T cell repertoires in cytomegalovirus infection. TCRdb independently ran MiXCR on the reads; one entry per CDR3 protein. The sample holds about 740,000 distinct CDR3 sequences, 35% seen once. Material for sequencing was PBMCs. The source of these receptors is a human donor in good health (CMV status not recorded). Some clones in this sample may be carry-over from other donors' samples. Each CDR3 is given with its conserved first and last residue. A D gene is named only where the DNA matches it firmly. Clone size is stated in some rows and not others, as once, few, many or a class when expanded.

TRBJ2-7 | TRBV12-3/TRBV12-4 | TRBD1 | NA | CASSSGQGARPYEQYF | TGTGCCAGCAGTTCTGGACAGGGGGCGCGACCCTACGAGCAGTACTTC
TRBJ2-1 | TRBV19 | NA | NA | CASSPEAWEVTYKEQFF | TGTGCCAGTAGCCCCGAGGCTTGGGAGGTTACCTACAAGGAGCAGTTCTTC
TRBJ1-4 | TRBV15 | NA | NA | CATSSAGTGLNEKLFF | TGTGCCACCAGCAGCGCCGGGACCGGGCTGAATGAAAAACTGTTTTTT
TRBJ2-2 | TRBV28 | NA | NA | CASSPRTGRGTGELFF | TGTGCCAGCAGCCCCCGGACGGGCAGGGGCACCGGGGAGCTGTTTTTT
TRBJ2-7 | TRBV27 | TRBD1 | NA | CASRVTPGQGPYEQYF | TGTGCCAGCAGGGTAACTCCGGGACAGGGACCCTACGAGCAGTACTTC
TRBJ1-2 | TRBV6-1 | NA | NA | CASTRGLGYGYTF | TGTGCCAGCACGCGGGGGCTAGGCTATGGCTACACCTTC
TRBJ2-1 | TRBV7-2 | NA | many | CASPAGISYNEQFF | TGTGCCAGTCCCGCGGGGATCTCCTACAATGAGCAGTTCTTC
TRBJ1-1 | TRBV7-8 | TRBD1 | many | CASSLGQGARENTEAFF | TGTGCCAGCAGCCTCGGACAGGGGGCGAGGGAAAACACTGAAGCTTTCTTT
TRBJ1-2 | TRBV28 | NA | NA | CASSLLRVGYTF | TGTGCCAGCAGTCTATTACGGGTTGGCTACACCTTC
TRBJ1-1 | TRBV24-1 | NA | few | CATSDSGLRGPGDTEAFF | TGTGCCACCAGTGATTCAGGGCTCAGGGGTCCGGGGGACACTGAAGCTTTCTTT
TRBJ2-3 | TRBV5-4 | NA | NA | CASSLPDPSTQYF | TGTGCCAGCAGCCTGCCCGATCCGTCTACGCAGTATTTT
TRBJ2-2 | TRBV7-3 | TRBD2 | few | CASMGGYTGELFF | TGTGCCAGCATGGGGGGGTACACCGGGGAGCTGTTTTTT
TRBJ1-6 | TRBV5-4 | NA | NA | CASSLGGMGTSPLHF | TGTGCCAGCAGCTTGGGGGGGATGGGGACTTCACCCCTCCACTTT
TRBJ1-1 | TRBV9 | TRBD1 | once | CASSVVDRGPTEAFF | TGTGCCAGCAGCGTAGTAGACAGGGGGCCCACTGAAGCTTTCTTT
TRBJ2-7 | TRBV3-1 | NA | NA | CASRVEQYF | TGTGCCAGCAGGGTGGAGCAGTACTTC
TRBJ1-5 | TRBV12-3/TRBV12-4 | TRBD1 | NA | CASTKDRDQPQHF | TGTGCCAGCACAAAGGACAGGGATCAGCCCCAGCATTTT
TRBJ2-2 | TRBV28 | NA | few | CASSPPLFGETGELFF | TGTGCCAGCAGTCCGCCCCTTTTCGGGGAGACCGGGGAGCTGTTTTTT
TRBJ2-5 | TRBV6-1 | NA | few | CASSEAWGEETQYF | TGTGCCAGCAGTGAAGCGTGGGGAGAGGAGACCCAGTACTTC
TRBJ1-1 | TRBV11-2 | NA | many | CASSSGSNTEAFF | TGTGCCAGCAGCTCCGGTTCCAACACTGAAGCTTTCTTT
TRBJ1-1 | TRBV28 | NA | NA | CASSLPVLNTEAFF | TGTGCCAGCAGTTTACCTGTATTGAACACTGAAGCTTTCTTT
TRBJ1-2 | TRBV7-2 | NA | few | CASSLGSGWIF | TGTGCCAGCAGCTTAGGCTCGGGGTGGATCTTC
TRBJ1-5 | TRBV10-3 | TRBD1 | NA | CAISGESRDSRNQPQHF | TGTGCCATCAGTGGGGAGTCCCGGGACAGCCGCAATCAGCCCCAGCATTTT
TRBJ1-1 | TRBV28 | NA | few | CASLLPYPNTEAFF | TGTGCCAGTCTCTTGCCGTACCCGAACACTGAAGCTTTCTTT
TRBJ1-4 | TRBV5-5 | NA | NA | CASSLESAMGEKLFF | TGTGCCAGCAGCTTAGAGTCTGCGATGGGTGAAAAACTGTTTTTT
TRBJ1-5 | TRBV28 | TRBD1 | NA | CASSLETGRNQRQHF | TGTGCCAGCAGTTTAGAGACAGGGCGAAATCAGCGCCAGCATTTT
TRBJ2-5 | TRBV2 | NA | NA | CASRIQSPGTQYF | TGTGCCAGCAGGATACAGTCCCCGGGGACCCAGTACTTC
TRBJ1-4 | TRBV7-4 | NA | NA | CASRTGLSEKLFF | TGTGCCAGCAGAACAGGGTTGAGTGAAAAACTGTTTTTT
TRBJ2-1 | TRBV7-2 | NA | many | CASSLMSRDIHNEQFF | TGTGCCAGCAGCTTAATGTCCCGGGACATCCACAATGAGCAGTTCTTC
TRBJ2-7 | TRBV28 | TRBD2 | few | CASSLLASGARGRTHEQYF | TGTGCCAGCAGTTTATTGGCTAGCGGGGCTAGAGGACGGACCCACGAGCAGTACTTC
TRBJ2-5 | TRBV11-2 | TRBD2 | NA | CASSPVGRDGETQYF | TGTGCCAGCAGCCCCGTGGGGAGGGATGGAGAGACCCAGTACTTC
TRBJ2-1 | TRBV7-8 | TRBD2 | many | CASSLGIPLAGMNNEQFF | TGTGCCAGCAGCCTCGGCATCCCACTAGCGGGGATGAACAATGAGCAGTTCTTC
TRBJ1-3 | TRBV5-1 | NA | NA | CASSPTLGPGNTIYF | TGCGCCAGCAGCCCTACGCTGGGTCCTGGAAACACCATATATTTT
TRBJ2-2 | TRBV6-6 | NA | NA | CASSPQGLSGDTGELFF | TGTGCCAGCAGTCCCCAAGGGCTTTCCGGGGACACCGGGGAGCTGTTTTTT
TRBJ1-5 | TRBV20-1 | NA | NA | CSAVWEKGSNQPQHF | TGCAGTGCCGTATGGGAGAAAGGGTCGAATCAGCCCCAGCATTTT
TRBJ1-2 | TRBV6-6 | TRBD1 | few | CASSYSTGNSGYTF | TGTGCCAGCAGTTACTCGACAGGGAATAGTGGCTACACCTTC
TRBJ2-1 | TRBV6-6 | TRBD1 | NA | CASSLGTGISYNEQFF | TGTGCCAGCAGTCTTGGGACAGGAATTTCCTACAATGAGCAGTTCTTC
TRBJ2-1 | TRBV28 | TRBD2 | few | CASREPGLAGFEQFF | TGTGCCAGCAGAGAACCGGGACTAGCGGGATTTGAGCAGTTCTTC
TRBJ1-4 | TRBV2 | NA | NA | CASNLGRNEKLFF | TGTGCCAGCAATCTCGGTAGAAATGAAAAACTGTTTTTT
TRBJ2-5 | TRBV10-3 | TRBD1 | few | CAISAAGTDKETQYF | TGTGCCATCAGTGCTGCCGGGACAGATAAAGAGACCCAGTACTTC
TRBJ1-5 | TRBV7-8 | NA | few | CASSTPAQGDSNQPQHF | TGTGCCAGCAGCACCCCGGCGCAAGGAGATAGCAATCAGCCCCAGCATTTT
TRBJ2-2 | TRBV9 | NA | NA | CASSVASGPPNTGELFF | TGTGCCAGCAGCGTAGCTTCCGGGCCTCCGAACACCGGGGAGCTGTTTTTT
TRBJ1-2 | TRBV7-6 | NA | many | CASSLGGESGYTF | TGTGCCAGCAGCTTAGGAGGGGAGAGCGGCTACACCTTC
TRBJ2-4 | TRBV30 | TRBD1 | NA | CAWSEGDRMEDIQYF | TGTGCCTGGAGTGAAGGGGACAGGATGGAGGACATTCAGTACTTC
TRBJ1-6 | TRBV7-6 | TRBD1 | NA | CASSLGDRASNSPLHF | TGTGCCAGCAGCTTAGGGGACAGGGCATCTAATTCACCCCTCCACTTT
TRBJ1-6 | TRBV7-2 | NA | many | CASSSGSANSPLHF | TGTGCCAGCAGCTCAGGTTCGGCAAATTCACCCCTCCACTTT
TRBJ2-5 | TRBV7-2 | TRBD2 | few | CASSHNGGETQYF | TGTGCCAGCAGCCACAACGGGGGGGAGACCCAGTACTTC
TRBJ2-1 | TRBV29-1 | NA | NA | CSVDVRGDTYNEQFF | TGCAGCGTTGATGTCCGAGGGGACACCTACAATGAGCAGTTCTTC
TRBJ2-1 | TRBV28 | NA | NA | CASSLGGATKPYNEQFF | TGTGCCAGCAGTTTAGGGGGAGCGACAAAACCCTACAATGAGCAGTTCTTC
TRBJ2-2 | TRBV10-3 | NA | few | CAIRITGPENTGELFF | TGTGCCATCAGGATAACGGGACCCGAGAACACCGGGGAGCTGTTTTTT
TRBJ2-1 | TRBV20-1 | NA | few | CSSAARAEGLSYNEQFF | TGCAGCTCAGCGGCTAGGGCGGAGGGGCTTTCCTACAATGAGCAGTTCTTC
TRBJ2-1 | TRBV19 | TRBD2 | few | CASKPFGRGPYNEQFF | TGTGCCAGTAAACCCTTCGGGAGGGGCCCCTACAATGAGCAGTTCTTC
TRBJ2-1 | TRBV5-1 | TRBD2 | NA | CASSLAKSGNLYNEQFF | TGCGCCAGCAGCTTGGCCAAAAGCGGGAATTTATACAATGAGCAGTTCTTC
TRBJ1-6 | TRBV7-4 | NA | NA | CASSYLENSPLHF | TGTGCCAGCAGCTATCTAGAAAATTCACCCCTCCACTTT
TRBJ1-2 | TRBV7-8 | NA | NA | CASSPGPGRYGYTF | TGTGCCAGCAGCCCAGGACCCGGGCGCTATGGCTACACCTTC
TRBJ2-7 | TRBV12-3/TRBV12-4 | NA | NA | CASSPKGGTYEQYF | TGTGCCAGCAGTCCCAAGGGGGGGACCTACGAGCAGTACTTC